A selection of T cell receptor beta chains follows, all from one sample in a study of T cell responses to AZD1222 COVID-19 vaccine. Repertoires were generated with immunoSEQ multiplex PCR, while TCRdb's copy carries only in-frame clones and drops some. The table includes about 120,000 clones, roughly 87% detected once. Source: peripheral blood, taken 28 days after the second AZD1222 dose. Receptors originate from an adult who received the AZD1222 COVID-19 vaccine. Each CDR3 is given with its conserved first and last residue. Each record gives: CDR3 protein, CDR3 DNA, J gene, clone size, V gene, D gene. A D gene is named only where the DNA matches it firmly. Expanded clones get a size class; other rows say once, few or many, or leave the size out.

CAISGGTGETEAFF TGTGCCATCAGTGGTGGGACAGGCGAGACTGAAGCTTTCTTT TRBJ1-1 - TRBV10-3 TRBD1
CASSPSSGSDTEAFF TGTGCCAGCAGCCCAAGCTCAGGGTCGGACACTGAAGCTTTCTTT TRBJ1-1 - TRBV7-6 -
CASSIPGQNTEAFF TGTGCCAGTAGTATACCGGGACAGAACACTGAAGCTTTCTTT TRBJ1-1 - TRBV19 -
CATRRRWGTFTEAFF TGTGCCACCAGAAGAAGATGGGGGACATTCACTGAAGCTTTCTTT TRBJ1-1 - TRBV15 -
CASSMPSGGPYGYTF TGTGCCAGTAGTATGCCCTCTGGGGGACCCTATGGCTACACCTTC TRBJ1-2 - TRBV19 -
CASSPYGEGGPTNIQYF TGTGCCAGCAGCCCCTACGGGGAGGGGGGGCCGACAAACATTCAGTACTTC TRBJ2-4 - TRBV7-2 -
CASSGSNQPQHF TGTGCCAGCTCAGGCAGTAATCAGCCCCAGCATTTT TRBJ1-5 - TRBV18 -
CASSPPGRLTNEKLFF TGTGCCAGCTCACCGCCGGGACGTCTAACTAATGAAAAACTGTTTTTT TRBJ1-4 - TRBV18 -
CASSYSRGVSVNEQFF TGTGCCAGCAGTTACTCGCGGGGGGTATCCGTCAATGAGCAGTTCTTC TRBJ2-1 - TRBV6-2/TRBV6-3 TRBD2
CSVERGNTIYF TGCAGCGTTGAGAGGGGGAACACCATATATTTT TRBJ1-3 - TRBV29-1 -
CASSAGRGSSYEQYF TGTGCCAGCAGTGCCGGGAGGGGGAGCTCCTACGAGCAGTACTTC TRBJ2-7 - TRBV2 TRBD2
CASSQVGAPEAFF TGCGCCAGCAGCCAAGTCGGGGCTCCTGAAGCTTTCTTT TRBJ1-1 - TRBV4-1 -
CASSQDRRGGNTEAFF TGTGCCAGCAGCCAAGACCGCCGGGGAGGGAACACTGAAGCTTTCTTT TRBJ1-1 - TRBV4-2 -
CASSGVRGQPQHF TGTGCCAGCTCAGGGGTTAGGGGTCAGCCCCAGCATTTT TRBJ1-5 - TRBV19 -
CASSQGRTGVFEQYF TGTGCCAGCAGCCAGGGCCGGACAGGGGTGTTCGAGCAGTACTTC TRBJ2-7 - TRBV3-1/TRBV3-2 TRBD1
CASSYSRETGGYTF TGTGCCAGCAGTTACTCCAGGGAGACCGGGGGCTACACCTTC TRBJ1-2 once TRBV6-5 -
CASREGSGHGYTF TGTGCCAGCAGAGAAGGGAGTGGCCATGGCTACACCTTC TRBJ1-2 - TRBV7-2 -
CASSLRGAITEAFF TGTGCCAGCAGCTTACGGGGAGCAATCACTGAAGCTTTCTTT TRBJ1-1 - TRBV7-9 -
CASSQAGSPLHF TGTGCCAGCAGTCAGGCCGGCTCACCCCTCCACTTT TRBJ1-6 - TRBV28 -
CASRPWGSGNTIYF TGTGCCAGCAGACCCTGGGGCTCTGGAAACACCATATATTTT TRBJ1-3 - TRBV28 -
CASSVRGGEKLFF TGTGCCAGCAGCGTACGCGGAGGGGAAAAACTGTTTTTT TRBJ1-4 - TRBV9 -
CASSPPKGKHTEAFF TGTGCCAGCTCACCACCGAAGGGGAAGCACACTGAAGCTTTCTTT TRBJ1-1 - TRBV18 -
CARPGLWGGYNEQFF TGTGCCAGGCCGGGGTTATGGGGAGGATACAATGAGCAGTTCTTC TRBJ2-1 - TRBV2 -
CASSPRRIGEKLFF TGTGCCAGCAGCCCCCGGCGGATCGGTGAAAAACTGTTTTTT TRBJ1-4 - TRBV7-2 -
CASSLATGVVREQYF TGCGCCAGCAGCTTGGCCACAGGGGTTGTCCGGGAGCAGTACTTC TRBJ2-7 - TRBV5-1 TRBD1
CATRGTGLYEQYF TGTGCCACCCGTGGGACAGGGTTATACGAGCAGTACTTC TRBJ2-7 once TRBV27 TRBD1
CASSYRGDATNEKLFF TGTGCCAGCAGCTACCGCGGGGATGCAACTAATGAAAAACTGTTTTTT TRBJ1-4 - TRBV7-8 -
CASSLVSGAVRNIQYF TGTGCCAGCAGCTTAGTTTCTGGGGCGGTTAGAAACATTCAGTACTTC TRBJ2-4 few TRBV11-2 -
CASSWSGEAIQPQHF TGTGCCAGCAGTTGGAGTGGGGAGGCCATACAGCCCCAGCATTTT TRBJ1-5 - TRBV7-2 -
CASSADSRGVVSYGYTF TGTGCCAGCAGCGCAGACTCGCGGGGAGTGGTCTCTTATGGCTACACCTTC TRBJ1-2 - TRBV9 -
CASSRTGSSYNEQFF TGTGCCAGCAGCCGTACAGGGAGCTCCTACAATGAGCAGTTCTTC TRBJ2-1 - TRBV7-3 -
CASSFRTSVGYEQYF TGTGCCAGCAGCTTTCGGACTAGCGTTGGCTACGAGCAGTACTTC TRBJ2-7 - TRBV13 TRBD2
CASSPGQGNYGYTF TGTGCCAGCAGCCCGGGACAGGGAAACTATGGCTACACCTTC TRBJ1-2 - TRBV14 TRBD1
CASITKEGRSYTF TGTGCCAGCATAACGAAGGAAGGTCGTAGCTACACCTTC TRBJ1-2 - TRBV2 -
CASSRMDRGLFTEAFF TGTGCCAGCAGCCGCATGGACAGGGGACTTTTCACTGAAGCTTTCTTT TRBJ1-1 - TRBV14 TRBD1
CASSAGGSYGYTF TGTGCCAGCAGTGCAGGGGGTTCCTATGGCTACACCTTC TRBJ1-2 - TRBV2 TRBD1
CASSINAGGQETQYF TGTGCCAGTAGTATTAATGCGGGGGGCCAAGAGACCCAGTACTTC TRBJ2-5 few TRBV19 TRBD2
CASSFGTGVRNTEAFF TGCGCCAGCAGCTTCGGGACAGGGGTAAGGAACACTGAAGCTTTCTTT TRBJ1-1 - TRBV5-1 TRBD1
CASSLADFSEQYF TGCGCCAGCAGCTTGGCCGACTTTTCCGAGCAGTACTTC TRBJ2-7 - TRBV5-1 -
CASSFTKGPDTQYF TGTGCCAGCAGTTTCACGAAGGGGCCAGATACGCAGTATTTT TRBJ2-3 - TRBV6-5 -
CASSLVLGNTEAFF TGTGCCAGCAGCTTAGTACTTGGGAACACTGAAGCTTTCTTT TRBJ1-1 - TRBV7-8 -
CASNGGARRVKAEAFF TGTGCCAGCAACGGGGGCGCAAGACGGGTCAAAGCTGAAGCTTTCTTT TRBJ1-1 - TRBV27 -
CSARPHYTF TGCAGTGCTAGGCCCCACTACACCTTC TRBJ1-2 - TRBV20-1 -
CASSFYRGGGNIQYF TGTGCCAGCAGTTTCTACAGGGGAGGAGGAAACATTCAGTACTTC TRBJ2-4 - TRBV27 -
CASSPPGQGTDTQYF TGCGCCAGCAGCCCTCCGGGCCAGGGCACAGATACGCAGTATTTT TRBJ2-3 - TRBV5-1 -
CASSQRGVRDQETQYF TGTGCCAGCAGCCAAAGGGGAGTGAGGGACCAAGAGACCCAGTACTTC TRBJ2-5 - TRBV3-1/TRBV3-2 -
CASSNPRGAGANVLTF TGTGCCAGTAGTAATCCCAGGGGAGCCGGGGCCAACGTCCTGACTTTC TRBJ2-6 - TRBV19 -
CASRDTSNYGYTF TGTGCCAGCCGGGACACCTCGAACTATGGCTACACCTTC TRBJ1-2 - TRBV19 -
CASSLPNRNTIYF TGTGCCAGCAGCCTTCCGAACAGAAACACCATATATTTT TRBJ1-3 - TRBV7-2 -
CASSYSSRDVDNTEAFF TGTGCCAGCAGTTACTCTTCCCGGGACGTAGACAACACTGAAGCTTTCTTT TRBJ1-1 - TRBV6-2/TRBV6-3 -
CASSGAGTSVLNEQFF TGTGCCAGCAGTGGCGCGGGGACTAGCGTCCTCAATGAGCAGTTCTTC TRBJ2-1 - TRBV2 TRBD2
CASSRQGLAGLNTGELFF TGTGCCAGCAGCCGACAGGGACTAGCGGGGCTTAACACCGGGGAGCTGTTTTTT TRBJ2-2 - TRBV7-3 TRBD2
CASSLINSPLHF TGTGCCAGCAGTTTAATTAATTCACCCCTCCACTTT TRBJ1-6 - TRBV27 -
CASSDGRGAGEQYF TGTGCCAGCAGTGACGGTCGGGGGGCGGGAGAGCAGTACTTC TRBJ2-7 once TRBV6-1 -
CASSLAGRTGTSYEQYF TGTGCCAGCAGCTTAGCCGGGCGGACAGGGACCTCCTACGAGCAGTACTTC TRBJ2-7 - TRBV11-2 TRBD1
CASSVATGGSSDGYTF TGTGCCAGCAGCGTAGCTACCGGGGGATCGTCTGATGGCTACACCTTC TRBJ1-2 - TRBV9 -
CASSPAGPYGYTF TGCGCCAGCAGCCCAGCGGGACCCTATGGCTACACCTTC TRBJ1-2 - TRBV5-1 -